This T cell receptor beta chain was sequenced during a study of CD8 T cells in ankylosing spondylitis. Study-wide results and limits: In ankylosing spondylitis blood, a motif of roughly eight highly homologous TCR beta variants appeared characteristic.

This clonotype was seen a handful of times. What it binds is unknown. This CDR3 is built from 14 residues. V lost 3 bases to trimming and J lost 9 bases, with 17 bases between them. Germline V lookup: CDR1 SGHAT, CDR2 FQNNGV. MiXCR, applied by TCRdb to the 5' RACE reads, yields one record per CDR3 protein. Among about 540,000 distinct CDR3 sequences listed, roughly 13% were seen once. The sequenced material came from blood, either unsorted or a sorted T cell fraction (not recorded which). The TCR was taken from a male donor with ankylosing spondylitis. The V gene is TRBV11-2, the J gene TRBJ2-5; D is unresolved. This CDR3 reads CASSFRINLRAQYF. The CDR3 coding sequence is TGTGCCAGCAGCTTTAGGATTAACTTAAGGGCCCAGTACTTC.